This record concerns one T cell receptor beta chain sequence. No cognate antigen has been identified for it. It has no much larger one-base neighbor in the sample; base qualities were not kept. This sample is drawn from a study of T cell responses to AZD1222 COVID-19 vaccine (dated by TCRdb to the early 2020s). Context from the whole study: AZD1222 recipients with second doses at about 4 weeks or about 12 weeks were pooled, because spike-specific TCR depth and breadth did not differ between schedules. TCR sequencing covered fewer than 250 trial participants: 207 given two doses of AZD1222 and approximately 25 given two doses of MenACWY control vaccine. Trial participants were enrolled by age into subgroups of 18-55, 56-69 and 70-plus years, and approximately 150, 30 and 60 TCR-sequenced participants, respectively, were included in these subgroups. The paper as a whole reports these results and caveats: A significant rise in spike-specific TCR breadth and depth was observed after two AZD1222 doses relative to day 0 and relative to MenACWY recipients. Vaccine-associated CD4 TCRs spanned the whole spike protein, with dominant responses in regions 160-218 and 743-854. Because no samples from the day 14 peak response were available, repertoires could be characterized only after the peak T cell response. In the small 56-69-year group, the increase in depth fell short of significance, most likely because of low power. Conclusions about previously exposed vaccinees are limited, since just 6 or 7 AZD1222 recipients were seropositive for SARS-CoV-2 at baseline. Nearly half of unique spike-specific TCRs reportedly recognized epitopes outside regions mutated in the B.1.351 and B.1.1.7 variants. Most participants were white British and females outnumbered males, and the authors suggested that clonal diversity may have been underestimated.

CDR1 SGHVS and CDR2 FQNEAQ were looked up in the germline V gene. V is trimmed back by 5 bases and J by 7 bases, and the junction contains 7 bases that no gene match accounts for. The CDR3 runs 15 amino acids, cysteine and phenylalanine included. Only the CDR3 region is kept as DNA, spanning 45 bases read in frame from base 1. Read against the paper, the sample's time point label means: baseline before first vaccination. Vaccinee samples were obtained from the UK trials COV001 and COV002, which included a single-blind randomized controlled phase 2/3 trial of AZD1222 (ChAdOx1 nCoV-19) in healthy adults. Trial participant PBMC samples were collected at day 0 and day 28 after the second dose for TCRbeta chain sequencing. The CDR3 regions of human TCRbeta chains were analyzed by immunosequencing. For the original study's pipeline: Repertoire TCRs were checked for matches against a reference library of SARS-CoV-2-specific TCRs that had been generated using the MIRA antigen-specificity platform. Breadth was defined as the fraction of unique TCRs that were SARS-CoV-2-associated, and depth was defined as the fraction of total T cells that were SARS-CoV-2-associated. Using the MIRA data, every spike-specific TCR was mapped to the spike region that the TCR reacted to and assigned to either a CD4 or a CD8 class. Log10-transformed breadth and depth values were compared by one-way ANOVA with Sidak's multiple comparisons tests. What TCRdb holds here is the immuneACCESS table cut down to in-frame rearrangements. Part of the clones is not present; checked against another copy, under half of the missing clones reflect an unresolved V gene, and the others are unexplained. D and trimming were read from the DNA, whereas the V and J calls and clone size are those reported in that table. The sample yields tens of thousands of clones; about 87% were counted once. Jointly, the top ten make up 4% to 5% of the sample.

This sequence uses TRBV7-8 and TRBJ1-5; 11 bases in between match TRBD1. This clonotype was sampled from an adult in good health. Here the sequenced sample was peripheral blood, taken on day 0 of AZD1222 vaccination. The CDR3 region has the sequence CASSRTGGGGQPQHF. The bases are TGTGCCAGCAGCAGGACAGGGGGCGGGGGACAGCCCCAGCATTTT.